Given below is one T cell receptor (beta chain) in context. Antigen specificity is unknown. The data were produced by immunoSEQ multiplex PCR, yet TCRdb's version contains in-frame clones alone and is incomplete. The sample lists fewer than 40,000 clones; about 84% were seen once. This sample was taken from a study of memory B cells and T cells in multiple sclerosis. Study outcomes and limitations: Compartments had unequal clone-set sizes, affecting shared clonotype counts.

Separate sequencing covered autoproliferating (CFSE-dim) and non-proliferating (CFSE-high) T cells from stimulus-free culture. Replicate wells were pooled after six to eight days of stimulus-free culture of roughly 5x10^7 CFSE-labeled PBMCs. The PBMCs received approximately 0.5 uM CFSE and serum-free culture with no added stimuli. Sequencing input: PBMCs from blood kept in culture. This sequence originates from a human donor with multiple sclerosis.

The CDR3 nucleotides are TGTGCCAGCAGCTTAGAGGTCCAGGGCCACGAGCAGTACTTC. Amino acid sequence: CASSLEVQGHEQYF. The chain links TRBV11-2 to TRBJ2-7; possible D gene TRBD1, 5 bases. The CDR3 is 14 amino acids. Trimming left V 0 bases short and J 5 bases short, with 11 bases between. Germline V gene data show CDR1 as SGHAT and CDR2 as FQNNGV.